The 20 T cell receptor beta chains presented below share a single source sample, sequenced in a study of blood T cell repertoires in COVID-19 (dated by TCRdb to 2020 to 2021). Libraries were built with the immunoSEQ multiplex PCR assay. Imported from immuneACCESS, the table was reduced by TCRdb to in-frame sequences with V and J called. These copies leave out some clones; in studies compared against another copy, an unresolved V gene accounts for under half, and the cause of the remainder is not known. The sample table holds about 300,000 clones, of which approximately 89% were seen once. The ten largest clones take up 2.2% of the sample. Sequenced sample: peripheral blood. The receptor set was obtained from a woman aged 25 to 39 with COVID-19, enrolled during active disease.

This chain joins TRBV5-1 and TRBJ2-5; 7 bases agree with TRBD2. The ends lost 2 bases at V and 0 bases at J; junction bases unmatched: 4. The germline CDR1 and CDR2 sequences are SGHRS and YFSETQ. The CDR3 consists of 15 residues. The CDR3 is CASSLAGPYQETQYF. The CDR3 coding sequence is TGCGCCAGCAGCTTAGCGGGACCGTACCAAGAGACCCAGTACTTC. Variable domain in full (rest from reference TRBV5-1 and TRBJ2-5): KAGVTQTPRYLIKTRGQQVTLSCSPISGHRSVSWYQQTPGQGLQFLFEYFSETQRNKGNFPGRFSGRQFSNSRSEMNVSTLELGDSALYLCASSLAGPYQETQYFGPGTRLLVL.

This chain connects TRBV27 to TRBJ2-6; TRBD2 is a possible D gene (5 bases). Per the germline V gene, CDR1 is MNHEY and CDR2 is SMNVEV (reference sequence). The CDR3 totals 15 residues. Trimming removed 7 bases from V and 4 bases from J, with 14 bases in between. The chain's CDR3 is CASKNTEVGANVLTF. CDR3 DNA sequence: TGTGCCAGCAAAAATACGGAGGTGGGGGCCAACGTCCTGACTTTC.

The V gene is TRBV11-1, the J gene TRBJ2-7, with a weak D call TRBD2 (5 bases). The CDR3 runs to 13 residues. Trimming took off 4 bases at V and 5 bases at J, with 12 bases between the two ends. Per germline, CDR1 SGHAT and CDR2 FQDESV (reference sequence). The CDR3 DNA follows: TGTGCCAGCAGCTCCCCGAGGGAAGACGAGCAGTACTTC. Its protein is CASSSPREDEQYF.

The rearrangement joins TRBV11-3 to TRBJ2-2; 7 bases fit TRBD2. With 5 bases clipped from V and 6 bases from J, the junction kept 9 bases outside the gene matches. The CDR3 length is 15 residues. Per the germline V gene, CDR1 is SGHNT and CDR2 is YENEEA. This CDR3 is CASSPAEGGPGELFF. The CDR3 DNA reads as TGTGCCAGCAGCCCCGCCGAGGGAGGGCCCGGGGAGCTGTTTTTT.

V usage is TRBV9 and J usage is TRBJ1-1, with TRBD1 matching over 9 bases. V gave up 0 bases and J gave up 7 bases; unmatched junction bases: 4. The CDR3 length is 14 residues. Germline V lookup: CDR1 SGDLS, CDR2 YYNGEE. CDR3 region: CASSVEGQGLEAFF. The CDR3 DNA sequence: TGTGCCAGCAGCGTAGAAGGACAGGGGCTTGAAGCTTTCTTT.

J is TRBJ2-3 and V is TRBV5-1; 12 bases align to TRBD2. Germline V gene sequence: CDR1 SGHRS, CDR2 YFSETQ. This CDR3 is 17 amino acids long. Germline trimming cut 0 bases from V and 0 bases from J; bases unmatched to any gene: 2. CDR3 loop: CASSLGLAGGSTDTQYF. The CDR3 nucleotides read TGCGCCAGCAGCTTGGGGCTAGCGGGAGGGAGCACAGATACGCAGTATTTT.

The rearrangement links TRBV6-5 to TRBJ1-1; D remains ambiguous. The V end lost 2 bases, the J end lost 1 base, and 14 bases lay between the germline ends. Germline V gene sequence: CDR1 MNHEY, CDR2 SVGAGI. The CDR3 spans 16 residues. CDR3 DNA: TGTGCCAGCAGTTACCTCCCCGCAGGAAGGAACACTGAAGCTTTCTTT. Its translation is CASSYLPAGRNTEAFF.

The chain has TRBV3-1 (or the pseudogene TRBV3-2) and TRBJ2-1; 13 bases map to TRBD2. The CDR3 sequence is 19 residues long. Losses at the gene ends were 0 bases for V and 8 bases for J; bases not matched to a gene: 13. Germline assignment: CDR1 LGHDT and CDR2 YNNKEL (reference sequence). The CDR3 is CASSQDFPGLAGVVHEQFF. CDR3 DNA: TGTGCCAGCAGCCAAGATTTCCCCGGACTAGCGGGAGTGGTGCATGAGCAGTTCTTC.

The table lists this clone with a count of one. V is TRBV28 and J is TRBJ1-5, with D unclear. The CDR3 is 14 amino acids. Germline CDR1 and CDR2: MDHEN and SYDVKM. V was clipped by 7 bases and J by 0 bases, with 10 bases between them. CDR3 coding DNA: TGTGCCAGCAATGACGACAATAGCAATCAGCCCCAGCATTTT. Protein product: CASNDDNSNQPQHF.

The chain has TRBV7-2 and TRBJ1-1, with D possibly being TRBD1 (6 bases). The CDR3 has 14 amino acids. Germline V gene data show CDR1 as SGHTA and CDR2 as FQGNSA. V was pared by 5 bases and J by 0 bases, with 10 bases between. The CDR3 region is CASSPTGLNTEAFF. In DNA form, the CDR3 reads TGTGCCAGCAGCCCAACAGGGTTGAACACTGAAGCTTTCTTT.

The chain recombines TRBV5-1 with TRBJ2-5, with 11 bases that match TRBD1. CDR1 is SGHRS and CDR2 is YFSETQ in the germline V gene. This CDR3 spans 14 amino acids. J was trimmed by 5 bases and V by 4 bases; bases with no gene match: 4. CDR3 coding DNA: TGCGCCAGCAGCGGACAGGGGGCTCTCGAGACCCAGTACTTC. This encodes CASSGQGALETQYF.

The chain has TRBV29-1 and TRBJ2-7, with TRBD2 matching 8 bases. The V gene end was trimmed by 5 bases and the J gene end by 2 bases; junction bases not matched to a gene: 5. The CDR3 length is 13 residues. CDR1 SQVTM and CDR2 ANQGSEA come from the germline V gene. The DNA of the CDR3 is TGCAGCGTTACGACTAGCGAGACCTACGAGCAGTACTTC. Its protein is CSVTTSETYEQYF.

The chain carries TRBV5-8 and TRBJ2-7, with 9 bases matching TRBD1. The V gene's germline CDR1 is SGHTS and CDR2 YDEGEE. This CDR3 has 15 residues. The ends lost 2 bases at V and 4 bases at J; junction bases unmatched: 7. CDR3 sequence (DNA): TGTGCCAGCAGCTTCCGGGGACAGGGTTGGTACGAGCAGTACTTC. Encoded protein: CASSFRGQGWYEQYF.

The chain links TRBV19 to TRBJ1-5; unclear D gene. Germline V gives CDR1 LNHDA, CDR2 SQIVND (reference sequence). V was pared by 1 base and J by 1 base, with 8 bases between. The length of the CDR3 is 15 residues. The DNA of the CDR3 is TGTGCCAGTAGTATAGGACCGCGGAGCAATCAGCCCCAGCATTTT. Amino acids: CASSIGPRSNQPQHF.

V is TRBV4-1 and J is TRBJ1-1; TRBD1 might be the D (5 bases). CDR1 is MGHRA, CDR2 YSYEKL, per germline. V lost 4 bases, J lost 4 bases, and 16 bases lay in between. CDR3 length equals 15 residues. The CDR3 loop is CASSRTPRDGTEAFF. The CDR3 DNA is TGCGCCAGCAGCCGAACGCCCAGGGATGGCACTGAAGCTTTCTTT.

This chain uses TRBV28 with TRBJ1-4; 10 nucleotides match TRBD1. This CDR3 region has 19 residues. V dropped 4 bases and J dropped 8; count of bases not matched to a gene: 19. Germline V gives CDR1 MDHEN, CDR2 SYDVKM. The CDR3 DNA reads TGTGCCAGCAGTTCCATTCGGGGGAAGACAGGGGGCGTGGAGGAAAAACTGTTTTTT. It codes for CASSSIRGKTGGVEEKLFF.

V usage is TRBV18 and J usage is TRBJ1-2; 12 bases align to TRBD1. The CDR3 sequence is 17 residues long. Germline V gene data show CDR1 as KGHSH and CDR2 as LQKENI. Trimming removed 3 bases from V and 8 bases from J; junction bases left unmatched: 13. Here the CDR3 reads CASSPPGQGAFRPGYTF. The CDR3 region has the DNA TGTGCCAGCTCACCTCCGGGACAGGGGGCGTTCCGCCCCGGCTACACCTTC.

The chain joins TRBV5-8 to TRBJ2-1, with D maybe TRBD1 (6 bases). This CDR3 contains 15 residues. Looked up from germline, CDR1 is SGHTS and CDR2 is YDEGEE. The ends were cut back, 4 bases at V and 0 bases at J, with 11 bases in the middle. The CDR3 spells CASSTGRTSYNEQFF. CDR3 DNA sequence: TGTGCCAGCAGCACAGGGCGTACCTCCTACAATGAGCAGTTCTTC. Complete variable domain (other parts from reference TRBV5-8 and TRBJ2-1): EAGVTQSPTHLIKTRGQQATLRCSPISGHTSVYWYQQALGLGLQFLLWYDEGEERNRGNFPPRFSGRQFPNYSSELNVNALELEDSALYLCASSTGRTSYNEQFFGPGTRLTVL.

The V and J genes are TRBV7-9 and TRBJ2-5, with TRBD1 identical over 11 bases. This CDR3 region has 16 residues. After removal of 2 bases from V and 4 bases from J, the junction contained 6 bases not matched to a gene. Per the germline V gene, CDR1 is SEHNR and CDR2 is FQNEAQ (reference sequence). Written as DNA, the CDR3 is TGTGCCAGCAGCTTAAAAGGGGACAGGGGGTTAGAGACCCAGTACTTC. Its translation is CASSLKGDRGLETQYF.

V usage is TRBV19 and J usage is TRBJ1-3; no reliable D call. Germline loops: CDR1 LNHDA, CDR2 SQIVND (reference sequence). The V end lost 6 bases, the J end lost 4 bases, and 10 bases lay between the germline ends. The CDR3 is made up of 13 amino acids. The CDR3 DNA follows: TGTGCCAGTAGGCCCGCGGGCGGAAACACCATATATTTT. Its protein is CASRPAGGNTIYF.